Presented here are 17 T cell receptor beta chains from one specimen sequenced in a study of tumor-infiltrating lymphocytes in primary liver carcinoma. A constant-region primer primed TCR beta cDNA synthesis from 400 to 600 ng of total RNA. The TCR beta library was amplified through three nested multiplex PCR rounds in a modified ARM-PCR procedure. The two initial PCR rounds, around 11 cycles each, used TRBV1-TRBV30 forward and C-beta reverse primers. In TCRdb, the multiplex PCR reads were re-called with MiXCR into one record per CDR3 protein. The sample lists approximately 310,000 distinct CDR3 sequences, 65% seen once, with roughly 9% in the top ten. They got blood RNA out of unsorted whole blood and also pulled out germline DNA. The sequencing input was peripheral blood. These TCRs come from a man aged 35 to 55 with primary liver carcinoma and hepatitis B virus infection.

About this clonotype itself: This CDR3 is missing its conserved last phenylalanine or tryptophan, likely due to a read error. The rearrangement links TRBV4-1 to TRBJ2-1, with 11 positions matching TRBD2. J gave up 7 bases and V 4 bases, and 12 bases lay outside the gene matches. There are 17 residues in the CDR3. Germline V lookup: CDR1 MGHRA, CDR2 YSYEKL. In DNA form, the CDR3 reads TGCGCCAGCAGCCGGGTTAACCTAGCGGGAGGAGGGAATGAGCAGTTCATC. Translation gives CASSRVNLAGGGNEQFI.

This clonotype showed up many times. The chain carries TRBV6-1 and TRBJ2-7; 7 nucleotides match TRBD2. V shed 9 bases and J 2 bases; nucleotides not matched to a gene: 7. The CDR3 has 13 residues. Germline CDR1 MNHNS, CDR2 SASEGT. The CDR3 DNA sequence: TGTGCCAGTAGGGGACTATCTACCTACGAGCAGTACTTC. Amino acids: CASRGLSTYEQYF.

Comments on this clonotype: A read error may produce the germline difference seen at one junction end. The chain uses TRBV6-2 or TRBV6-3 and TRBJ2-7; D unclear. Germline V gene data show CDR1 as MNHEY and CDR2 as SVGEGT. CDR3 length: 12 amino acids. The CDR3 nucleotides are TGTGCCAGCAAGGCTACCGTATACGATCAGTACTTC. This gives the protein CASKATVYDQYF.

A remark on this clonotype: No conserved phenylalanine or tryptophan ends this CDR3, so it is likely a read error. This sequence joins TRBV14 and TRBJ2-1; D is possibly TRBD2 (6 bases). The CDR3 is 15 residues long. The germline V gene encodes CDR1 SGHDN and CDR2 FVKESK. CDR3 residues: CASSQGQTRRNEQFL. CDR3 bases: TGTGCCAGCAGCCAAGGTCAGACTAGACGAAATGAACAGTTCTTA.

Turning to this clonotype: Just one base apart from a much larger clone, this may be a read error. Because it lacks the conserved phenylalanine or tryptophan at the end, this CDR3 is likely a read error. The genes are TRBV6-5 and TRBJ2-5; TRBD2 aligns across 7 bases. This CDR3 has 14 amino acids. V was clipped by 0 bases and J by 5 bases; unmatched bases: 3. Germline V gene lookup returns CDR1 MNHEY and CDR2 SVGAGI. DNA for the CDR3: TGTGCCAGCAGTTACTCGAACGGGGGGGAGACCCAGTACTCC. The encoded protein is CASSYSNGGETQYS.

Many counts were recorded for this clonotype. CDR3 DNA: TGTGCCTACTCCGGACTAGAAGAGACCCAGTACTTC. It yields the protein CAYSGLEETQYF. The chain carries TRBV30 and TRBJ2-5; 7 bases line up with TRBD2. The junction had 5 bases not matched to a gene; V was cut back by 7 bases and J by 3 bases. Germline V lookup: CDR1 GTSNPN, CDR2 SVGIG (reference sequence). CDR3 length: 12 amino acids. Combining the CDR3 with reference TRBV30 and TRBJ2-5 gives the whole variable domain SQTIHQWPATLVQPVGSPLSLECTVEGTSNPNLYWYRQAAGRGLQLLFYSVGIGQISSEVPQNLSASRPQDRQFILSSKKLLLSDSGFYLCAYSGLEETQYFGPGTRLLVL.

This sequence joins TRBV6-1 and TRBJ2-7; the D gene is possibly TRBD2 (5 bases). This CDR3 has 15 amino acids. Trimming stripped 0 bases from V and 0 bases from J, with 9 bases between. Per the germline V gene, CDR1 is MNHNS and CDR2 is SASEGT. In nucleotides, the CDR3 is TGTGCCAGCAGTGAAGCGCCCGGGATCTCCTACGAGCAGTACTTC. It translates to CASSEAPGISYEQYF.

The V gene is TRBV14, the J gene TRBJ2-3; 7 bases line up with TRBD2. CDR1 is SGHDN, CDR2 FVKESK, per germline. V shed 9 bases, J shed 6 bases, and the junction held 15 bases outside the gene matches. The CDR3 spans 15 residues. The CDR3: CASTLAALFRDTQYF. The CDR3 bases are TGTGCCAGTACCCTAGCGGCCCTATTCCGGGATACGCAGTATTTT.

Details on this clonotype: This could be a read error, since a much larger clone is one nucleotide away. V and J are TRBV5-1 and TRBJ2-7, with unresolved D. Germline loops: CDR1 SGHRS, CDR2 YFSETQ. The CDR3 sequence is 15 residues long. The CDR3, as DNA: TGCGTCAGCAGCTCCTTTTCTTCTAGCTCCTACGAGCAGTACTTC. Its protein is CVSSSFSSSSYEQYF.

In the case of this clonotype: A much larger clone lies a single base off, so this may be a read error. The chain uses TRBV12-3 or TRBV12-4 and TRBJ1-1; D ambiguous. The CDR3 consists of 16 residues. V lost 6 bases and J 4 bases, leaving 21 bases between the germline ends. CDR3: CASSWTVPSMSTEAFF. CDR3 DNA: TGTGCCAGCAGCTGGACGGTACCTTCGATGAGCACTGAAGCTTTCTTT.

The chain couples TRBV4-1 to TRBJ2-7, with TRBD1 identical over 9 bases. V shed 1 base and J 4 bases; nucleotides not matched to a gene: 5. Germline CDR1 MGHRA, CDR2 YSYEKL. The CDR3 has 15 residues. The CDR3 sequence is CASSQATGGEYEQYF. The CDR3 DNA reads as TGCGCCAGCAGCCAAGCTACAGGGGGCGAATACGAGCAGTACTTC.

Of note for this clonotype: A read error is possible here, since a much larger clone lies one base away. V gene TRBV12-5 combines with J gene TRBJ2-1; D might be TRBD1 (6 bases). V shed 7 bases and J shed 9 bases, with 13 bases lying between them. CDR1 is LGHNT and CDR2 is FRNRAP in the germline V gene. This CDR3 comprises 12 residues. The CDR3 DNA is TGTGCTAGTGATCTCCAAGGGGGTGAGCAGTTCTTC. Translated, it gives CASDLQGGEQFF.

This clonotype was recorded many times. This rearrangement joins TRBV6-1 to TRBJ2-3, with no clear D. The CDR3 sequence is 15 residues long. V was cut by 2 bases and J by 2 bases, with 11 bases left in between. Germline assignment: CDR1 MNHNS and CDR2 SASEGT. The CDR3 DNA is TGTGCCAGCAGTGAATACATGGAACCCACAGATACGCAGTATTTT. It yields the protein CASSEYMEPTDTQYF.

This clonotype appeared many times. The rearrangement links TRBV10-2 to TRBJ2-3; D not resolved. V was pared by 3 bases and J by 0 bases, with 7 bases between. This CDR3 has 14 amino acids. Germline V CDR1 and CDR2: WSHSY, SAAADI. The CDR3 loop reads CASSELASTDTQYF. The CDR3 nucleotides read TGCGCCAGCAGTGAATTGGCTAGCACAGATACGCAGTATTTT.

This chain connects TRBV5-1 to TRBJ2-5; 9 bases map to TRBD1. Per the germline V gene, CDR1 is SGHRS and CDR2 is YFSETQ. This CDR3 comprises 14 residues. The V and J ends lost 2 bases and 4 bases, in that order; junction bases with no gene match: 3. CDR3 in DNA: TGCGCCAGCAGCTTACAGGGGGCTGGAGAGACCCAGTACTTC. Protein product: CASSLQGAGETQYF.

The rearrangement links TRBV6-5 to TRBJ1-5; D is uncertain. The CDR3 has 14 amino acids. Germline-derived CDR1 and CDR2 are MNHEY and SVGAGI. The CDR3 nucleotides read TGTACCCGCAGTCAGAGCAGTGGCAATCAGCCCCAGCATTTT. It translates to CTRSQSSGNQPQHF.

The rearrangement joins TRBV29-1 to TRBJ2-7; D possibly uses TRBD1 or TRBD2 (5 bases each). Trimming left V 6 bases short and J 5 bases short, with 14 bases between. Germline V gene lookup returns CDR1 SQVTM and CDR2 ANQGSEA. This CDR3 has 12 residues. The CDR3 is CSVLTWDHEQYF. The CDR3, as DNA: TGCAGCGTGCTGACATGGGACCACGAGCAGTACTTC.